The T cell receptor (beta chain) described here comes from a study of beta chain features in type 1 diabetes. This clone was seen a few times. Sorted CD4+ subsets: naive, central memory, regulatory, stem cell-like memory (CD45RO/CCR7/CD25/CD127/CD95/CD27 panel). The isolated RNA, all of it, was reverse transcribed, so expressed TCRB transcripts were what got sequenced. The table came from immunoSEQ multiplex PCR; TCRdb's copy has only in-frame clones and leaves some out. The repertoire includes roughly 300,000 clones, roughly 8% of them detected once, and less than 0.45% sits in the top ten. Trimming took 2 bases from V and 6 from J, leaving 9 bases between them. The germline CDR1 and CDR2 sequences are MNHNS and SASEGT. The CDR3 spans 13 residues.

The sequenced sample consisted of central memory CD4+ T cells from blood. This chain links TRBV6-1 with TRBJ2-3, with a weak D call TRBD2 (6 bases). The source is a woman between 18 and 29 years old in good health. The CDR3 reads CASSELAHDTQYF. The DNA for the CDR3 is TGTGCCAGCAGTGAACTAGCGCACGATACGCAGTATTTT.